The clone carrying this T cell receptor beta chain showed up just a few times. Clones were read by immunoSEQ multiplex PCR, and TCRdb kept only the in-frame ones, dropping some. The profile shows roughly 120,000 clones, more than 80% of them singletons. This sample was taken from a study of blood T cell repertoires in COVID-19. Study context: Researchers got acute and convalescent COVID-19 samples from the United States, Italy and Spain. T cells, B-cell-depleted T cells, or PBMCs provided the cDNA or gDNA that served as material.

There are 13 residues in the CDR3. The germline V and J ends were trimmed by 7 bases and 6 bases, with 15 bases remaining between them. The sample was peripheral blood. This sequence joins TRBV12-3 or TRBV12-4 and TRBJ1-1; tentative D call: TRBD1 (5 bases). The sequence was collected from a woman in her 40s with acute or convalescent COVID-19. This CDR3 reads CASNLGGEAEAFF. The CDR3 region has the DNA TGTGCCAGCAATCTGGGGGGGGAGGCTGAAGCTTTCTTT.